A single sample gave rise to the 32 T cell receptor beta chains below, sequenced in a study of T-cell memory formation after mild COVID-19. TCRdb re-analysed the 5' RACE reads in MiXCR, keeping a single row per CDR3 protein. This sample has 450,000 to 700,000 distinct CDR3 sequences, with roughly 18% found just once. The sample was PBMCs or a T cell subset sorted from them (not recorded which). Every receptor here comes from an adult woman who had mild COVID-19 (a few samples of this study predate the infection). Cell type and time point are not known.

The chain combines TRBV20-1 with TRBJ1-6; D is uncertain. Germline V lookup: CDR1 DFQATT, CDR2 SNEGSKA (reference sequence). CDR3 length equals 12 residues. The germline V and J ends were trimmed by 6 bases and 9 bases, with 12 bases remaining between them. The CDR3 reads CSARRRGSPLHF. Written as DNA, the CDR3 is TGCAGTGCCAGGAGACGGGGTTCACCCCTCCACTTT.

This clonotype was counted ten times or more. The chain carries TRBV5-1 and TRBJ2-1, with 8 bases matching TRBD2. Germline CDR1 reads SGHRS; CDR2 reads YFSETQ. J lost 2 bases, V lost 6 bases, and 4 bases had no gene match. The CDR3 extends over 14 amino acids. The CDR3 DNA follows: TGCGCCAGCACGCAGCGGGGGCCCTACAATGAGCAGTTCTTC. Translation gives CASTQRGPYNEQFF.

This clonotype was seen ten or more times. The V gene is TRBV11-1, the J gene TRBJ1-1, with TRBD1 matching 8 bases. Germline V CDR1 and CDR2: SGHAT, FQDESV (reference sequence). Trimming took 4 bases from V and 1 from J; bases not matched to a gene: 2. The CDR3 sequence is 14 residues long. In DNA form, the CDR3 reads TGTGCCAGCAGCTGGGGGACAGGGAACACTGAAGCTTTCTTT. Encoded protein: CASSWGTGNTEAFF.

The V gene is TRBV7-3, the J gene TRBJ1-1; tentatively, D is TRBD1 (6 bases). Trimming took off 5 bases at V and 1 base at J, with 11 bases between the two ends. Germline lookup yields CDR1 SGHTA and CDR2 FQGTGA. CDR3 length equals 14 residues. Here the CDR3 reads CASSPGATNTEAFF. The CDR3 DNA follows: TGTGCCAGCAGCCCGGGGGCTACGAACACTGAAGCTTTCTTT.

The gene calls are TRBV29-1 and TRBJ2-7, with D tentatively TRBD2 (5 bases). CDR1 is SQVTM, CDR2 ANQGSEA, per germline. The CDR3 spans 12 residues. Deletions cut 4 bases from V and 0 bases from J, with 7 bases between. In nucleotides, the CDR3 is TGCAGCGTTGGAGGGTTCTCCTACGAGCAGTACTTC. Translating it yields CSVGGFSYEQYF.

This clonotype was counted many times. This rearrangement joins TRBV7-2 to TRBJ2-2; no reliable D call. Deletions cut 2 bases from V and 4 bases from J, with 11 bases between. The CDR3 extends over 15 amino acids. Germline V lookup: CDR1 SGHTA, CDR2 FQGNSA. The CDR3, as DNA: TGTGCCAGCAGCTTAACCCCCCAGGTCACCGGGGAGCTGTTTTTT. Its translation is CASSLTPQVTGELFF.

The V gene is TRBV2, the J gene TRBJ1-2, with 7 bases aligning to TRBD1. Unmatched junction bases numbered 3, after V lost 3 bases and J lost 2 bases. The CDR3 has 14 amino acids. Germline lookup yields CDR1 SNHLY and CDR2 FYNNEI. The CDR3 DNA follows: TGTGCCAGCAGTGACGGGACAGCCAACTATGGCTACACCTTC. Translation gives CASSDGTANYGYTF.

This sequence joins TRBV29-1 and TRBJ2-1; 8 bases are shared with TRBD1. CDR3 length: 14 residues. Germline V CDR1 and CDR2: SQVTM, ANQGSEA. J gave up 2 bases and V 4 bases, and 4 bases lay outside the gene matches. CDR3: CSVGDRTAYNEQFF. The CDR3 DNA reads TGCAGCGTTGGGGACAGGACAGCCTACAATGAGCAGTTCTTC.

This chain connects TRBV4-1 to TRBJ2-2; D is possibly TRBD1 (5 bases). Trimming took 5 bases from V and 6 from J, leaving 25 bases between them. Germline-derived CDR1 and CDR2 are MGHRA and YSYEKL. This CDR3 spans 18 amino acids. CDR3 region: CASSDPMIFKGPPGELFF. For the CDR3, the DNA is TGCGCCAGCAGCGACCCTATGATATTTAAGGGGCCCCCCGGGGAGCTGTTTTTT.

The J gene is TRBJ2-2, the V gene TRBV7-9; 7 bases match TRBD2. Germline CDR1 reads SEHNR; CDR2 reads FQNEAQ (reference sequence). The CDR3 is made up of 16 amino acids. The CDR3 spells CVNGPAGVPNTGELFF. The CDR3 coding sequence is TGTGTCAACGGGCCGGCGGGAGTCCCGAACACCGGGGAGCTGTTTTTT.

The rearrangement joins TRBV11-2 to TRBJ2-3, with 7 bases aligning to TRBD2. The length of the CDR3 is 15 residues. The germline gives CDR1 SGHAT, CDR2 FQNNGV. The V segment lost 6 bases and the J segment 2 bases; nucleotides outside the gene matches: 8. The CDR3 here is CASRQPGLSTDTQYF. The CDR3 DNA reads as TGTGCCAGCAGGCAGCCGGGACTATCCACAGATACGCAGTATTTT.

This clonotype has at least ten counts. The chain carries TRBV27 and TRBJ2-7; D is unclear. The V end was cut by 2 bases, the J end by 3 bases, with 8 bases between. The CDR3 runs 13 residues. From germline, CDR1 is MNHEY and CDR2 SMNVEV (reference sequence). CDR3 loop: CASSLRPNYEQYF. Here the CDR3 DNA reads TGTGCCAGCAGTTTAAGGCCTAACTACGAGCAGTACTTC.

This clonotype was found a few times. This chain joins TRBV20-1 and TRBJ2-2; the match to TRBD2 covers 11 bases. Germline V gene lookup returns CDR1 DFQATT and CDR2 SNEGSKA (reference sequence). V was pared by 0 bases and J by 0 bases, with 6 bases of the junction left unmatched. This CDR3 is built from 18 residues. This CDR3 is CSARDRVLAGANTGELFF. CDR3 in DNA: TGCAGTGCTAGAGATCGAGTACTAGCGGGGGCGAACACCGGGGAGCTGTTTTTT.

The V call is TRBV12-3 or TRBV12-4, the J call TRBJ1-6; 7 nucleotides line up with TRBD1. V lost 8 bases to trimming and J lost 2 bases; unmatched junction nucleotides: 3. This CDR3 spans 14 amino acids. The CDR3 reads CASGTGAYNSPLHF. The CDR3 coding sequence is TGTGCCAGCGGTACAGGGGCCTATAATTCACCCCTCCACTTT.

This chain uses TRBV29-1 with TRBJ2-1, with 9 positions matching TRBD2. From germline, CDR1 is SQVTM and CDR2 ANQGSEA. V shed 2 bases, J shed 3 bases, and the junction held 5 bases outside the gene matches. The CDR3 length is 15 residues. DNA of the CDR3: TGCAGCGTTGAACGTCCAGCGGGGGGCTACAATGAGCAGTTCTTC. Translating gives CSVERPAGGYNEQFF.

The rearrangement joins TRBV12-3 or TRBV12-4 to TRBJ1-1; the D gene is possibly TRBD1 (5 bases). The CDR3 has 13 residues. Trimming left V 5 bases short and J 2 bases short, with 9 bases between. The CDR3 bases are TGTGCCAGCAGTCAAGGACACAACACTGAAGCTTTCTTT. Translation: CASSQGHNTEAFF.

The V and J genes are TRBV6-5 and TRBJ1-6, with a tentative D call TRBD1 (5 bases). Trimming left V 0 bases short and J 0 bases short, with 6 bases between. CDR1 MNHEY and CDR2 SVGAGI come from the germline V gene. The CDR3 spans 16 residues. CDR3 DNA sequence: TGTGCCAGCAGTTACTCCGGGGGCTCCTATAATTCACCCCTCCACTTT. Encoded protein: CASSYSGGSYNSPLHF.

V gene TRBV24-1 combines with J gene TRBJ1-4; D is unresolved. The germline CDR1 and CDR2 sequences are KGHDR and SFDVKD. Trimming removed 1 base at V and 8 bases at J, with 13 bases between. The CDR3 is 15 residues long. CDR3 nucleotide sequence: TGTGCCACCAGTGATTTTGCGGTGGAGGAAGAAAAACTGTTTTTT. The encoded protein is CATSDFAVEEEKLFF.

This clonotype was counted a few times. The chain joins TRBV6-5 to TRBJ1-4, with 8 bases aligning to TRBD1. Per the germline V gene, CDR1 is MNHEY and CDR2 is SVGAGI. The V segment lost 5 bases and the J segment 12 bases; nucleotides outside the gene matches: 17. This CDR3 spans 16 amino acids. This CDR3 is CASSKASGTGARELFF. CDR3 nucleotides: TGTGCCAGCAGTAAAGCATCCGGGACAGGCGCTAGGGAACTGTTTTTT.

This clonotype occurred once. J is TRBJ2-1 and V is TRBV6-1; 11 bases fit TRBD2. CDR1 is MNHNS, CDR2 SASEGT, per germline. J lost 3 bases, V lost 2 bases, and 3 bases had no gene match. CDR3 length: 16 residues. The CDR3 DNA follows: TGTGCCAGCAGTGAATGGGGACTAGCGGACTACAATGAGCAGTTCTTC. Amino acid sequence: CASSEWGLADYNEQFF.

The chain carries TRBV7-9 and TRBJ1-4; TRBD1 aligns across 9 bases. V shed 4 bases and J 8 bases; nucleotides not matched to a gene: 8. From germline, CDR1 is SEHNR and CDR2 FQNEAQ (reference sequence). CDR3 length equals 15 residues. The CDR3 region has the DNA TGTGCCAGCAGCTGGCCCGGGACAGGGCGCGAAAAACTGTTTTTT. It codes for CASSWPGTGREKLFF. Full variable domain (outside the CDR3, taken from reference TRBV7-9 and TRBJ1-4): DTGVSQNPRHKITKRGQNVTFRCDPISEHNRLYWYRQTLGQGPEFLTYFQNEAQLEKSRLLSDRFSAERPKGSFSTLEIQRTEQGDSAMYLCASSWPGTGREKLFFGSGTQLSVL.

This clonotype has only a few counts. This chain uses TRBV4-1 with TRBJ1-2; unclear D gene. The V gene lost 1 base and the J gene lost 4 bases, with 13 bases spanning the gap. Germline V lookup: CDR1 MGHRA, CDR2 YSYEKL. There are 15 residues in the CDR3. CDR3 bases: TGCGCCAGCAGCCAAGTTGGAGGCACGACCTATGGCTACACCTTC. Protein sequence: CASSQVGGTTYGYTF.

This chain links TRBV29-1 with TRBJ2-1; a possible D gene is TRBD2 (5 bases). In germline, CDR1 is SQVTM, CDR2 ANQGSEA. The CDR3 runs 15 residues. V was clipped by 3 bases and J by 0 bases, with 12 bases between them. The CDR3 loop reads CSVELARSSYNEQFF. The DNA for the CDR3 is TGCAGCGTTGAGCTAGCCCGTAGCTCCTACAATGAGCAGTTCTTC.

This clonotype was detected a few times. This chain uses TRBV19 with TRBJ2-7; D might be TRBD2 (7 bases). This CDR3 spans 15 amino acids. In germline, CDR1 is LNHDA, CDR2 SQIVND (reference sequence). V was clipped by 3 bases and J by 0 bases, with 12 bases between them. CDR3 sequence reads: CASSIPGGNSYEQYF. Here the CDR3 DNA reads TGTGCCAGTAGTATCCCGGGGGGCAACTCCTACGAGCAGTACTTC.

This chain joins TRBV21-1 and TRBJ2-7; TRBD1, the table's D call, was not compared with the DNA. TRBV21-1 counts as a pseudogene. The CDR3 is 16 amino acids. The CDR3 reads CASSKDPGTGTYEQYF. CDR3 bases: TGTGCCAGCAGCAAAGACCCCGGGACAGGGACCTACGAGCAGTACTTC.

This clonotype was seen a handful of times. The chain couples TRBV20-1 to TRBJ1-2; TRBD1 might be the D (5 bases). The CDR3 covers 12 residues. CDR1 is DFQATT, CDR2 SNEGSKA, per germline (reference sequence). Trimming cost V 3 bases and J 8 bases, with 13 bases left between them. The CDR3 protein is CSASGRRGGYTF. The CDR3 nucleotides are TGCAGTGCTAGCGGCAGGAGGGGAGGCTACACCTTC.

In its sample, this clonotype was seen a few times. The rearrangement uses TRBV4-1 and TRBJ1-2; D gene uncertain. Trimming stripped 4 bases from V and 0 bases from J, with 12 bases between. The CDR3 is 15 residues long. Germline CDR1 reads MGHRA; CDR2 reads YSYEKL. CDR3: CASSLFRGSNYGYTF. CDR3 sequence (DNA): TGCGCCAGCAGCCTCTTCCGGGGTTCTAACTATGGCTACACCTTC.

J is TRBJ2-3 and V is TRBV24-1, with 9 bases identical to TRBD2. The CDR3 extends over 16 amino acids. V was pared by 3 bases and J by 1 base, with 4 bases of the junction left unmatched. Germline V CDR1 and CDR2: KGHDR, SFDVKD. DNA for the CDR3: TGTGCCACCAGTGATCTCCGGACTAGCGGCACAGATACGCAGTATTTT. Translation gives CATSDLRTSGTDTQYF.

The chain uses TRBV4-1 and TRBJ2-7; D is undetermined. Germline lookup yields CDR1 MGHRA and CDR2 YSYEKL. The CDR3 runs 14 residues. Trimming pared 3 bases from V and 7 bases from J, leaving 16 bases between. The CDR3 nucleotides are TGCGCCAGCAGCCAGCCAGCTCTTACGTTGGAGCAGTACTTC. Translated, it gives CASSQPALTLEQYF.

This clonotype showed up just a few times. The chain combines TRBV9 with TRBJ1-1; D is possibly TRBD1 (5 bases). V was pared by 0 bases and J by 3 bases, with 9 bases between. The CDR3 is 14 amino acids. Looked up from germline, CDR1 is SGDLS and CDR2 is YYNGEE. The CDR3 spells CASSVGDRYTEAFF. In DNA, the CDR3 is TGTGCCAGCAGCGTAGGGGACCGTTACACTGAAGCTTTCTTT.

This clonotype came up a few times. This sequence joins TRBV7-6 and TRBJ2-3; tentatively, D is TRBD2 (6 bases). The CDR3 has 16 residues. Germline CDR1 SGHVS, CDR2 FNYEAQ. The V and J ends lost 5 bases and 0 bases respectively, with 15 bases between them. CDR3 in amino acids: CASSGDVGGSTDTQYF. For the CDR3, the DNA is TGTGCCAGCAGCGGCGACGTGGGGGGTAGCACAGATACGCAGTATTTT.

This clonotype was seen a handful of times. The chain couples TRBV5-1 to TRBJ2-7, with D perhaps TRBD1 or TRBD2 (5 bases each). The V gene lost 0 bases and the J gene lost 2 bases, with 15 bases spanning the gap. The CDR3 covers 16 residues. Germline CDR1 and CDR2: SGHRS and YFSETQ. CDR3 in DNA: TGCGCCAGCAGCTTGGCCCTCGGGGCAGCTGCCTACGAGCAGTACTTC. This gives the protein CASSLALGAAAYEQYF.